This T cell receptor beta chain was retrieved from a study of blood T cells in healthy people across ages (dated by TCRdb to the mid-2010s). With respect to the entire study: In model experiments, template switching captured about one uniquely barcoded TCR beta cDNA molecule for every two T cells. To track age-related changes in TCR beta repertoire diversity, the study relied on deep sequencing normalized with unique cDNA molecular identifiers. The donors were divided into four age groups: young (average approximately 17 years), middle-aged (about 41), aged (approximately 62) and long-lived (around 80). Donors of different ages were randomly distributed across sequencing lanes to avoid experimental bias. For two donors (one aged 18 to 29 and one aged 80 or older), the study analyzed two additional independent replicas of 1 million unique cDNA reads from the same blood draw. Overall results and qualifications from the work: As age increased, observed TCR beta diversity per million T cells dropped in a roughly linear way, and a significant reduction was already evident by age 40. Because the CMV infection status of the donors was unknown, age-related changes in expanded clonotypes may potentially have been confounded. Estimates of total diversity based on one million sequenced T cells were regarded as lower bounds and as underestimates. The long-lived group showed more naive CD4+ T cells, fewer expanded clones and increased TCR diversity than the aged group, suggesting age selection. Bulk unsorted PBMC profiling prevented conclusive comparison of naive and antigen-experienced compartments. The percentage of naive T cells measured by flow cytometry correlated strongly with observed TCR beta diversity.

The donors were roughly 39 Caucasian individuals from Russia, aged roughly 6 to 100 years, who were systemically healthy. About 10 milliliters of peripheral blood were drawn from each donor into EDTA-treated Vacutainer tubes. PBMCs were isolated by Ficoll-Paque density-gradient centrifugation, with at least 6.5 million obtained per sample. Trizol reagent was used to extract total RNA from PBMCs, with at least 6 micrograms per sample. The percentages of naive CD45RAhigh/CD27high T cells were determined by flow cytometry on a PBMC aliquot from every donor. The CDR1 and CDR2 encoded by the germline V gene are MNHEY and SVGAGI. The CDR3 spans 18 residues, from the cysteine through the phenylalanine. The read is trimmed to its CDR3 DNA, 54 bases read in frame from base 1. Libraries were built with 5' RACE. TCRdb shows the sequencer as Illumina HiSeq 2500. A second PCR of roughly 7 to 12 cycles was performed with a sample-barcoded 5' primer and a J-beta primer mix. Each TCR beta cDNA molecule received a unique molecular identifier from a template-switch 5' adaptor carrying 12 random nucleotides. At least 2.5 million CDR3-containing paired-end reads were obtained from each sample. The Mint cDNA synthesis kit, primed by a TRBC-specific oligonucleotide, was used to synthesize first-strand cDNA from all RNA. Following uracil-DNA glycosylase treatment, all cDNA underwent a first 18-cycle PCR with the universal primers M1SS and BC2_uni_R. The authors processed their data as follows. For normalization, 1 million high-quality reads, each with a distinct molecular identifier, were randomly selected from each sample. Instead of being binned into consensus sequences, reads that shared molecular identifiers were thrown out. MiTCR, run with a Q25 quality threshold and the strictest error-elimination algorithm, handled CDR3 identification, clonotype clustering and error correction. A nonparametric unseen species model with Euler transformation was used to estimate a lower bound on total TCR beta diversity. TCRdb handled the public reads itself, with Q25 trimming in fastp and clone calling in MiXCR, and kept productive beta chains. Merged by CDR3 protein, the rows form single entries marked with the most common genes and DNA. In this record, the V and J calls reflect TCRdb's handling and not the investigators' own analysis. This sample is represented by nearly 1 million distinct CDR3 sequences; roughly 51% of them were singletons. About a fifth of the sample lies in the top ten.

Note on this clonotype: Its antigen remains undetermined. A junction end diverges from the germline sequence, so it may reflect a read error.

This clonotype was sampled from a woman aged 60-75 years in good health. The V and J segments used are TRBV6-5 and TRBJ2-3; the best D guess is TRBD2, with 5 bases matching. Material for sequencing was blood. The CDR3 corresponds to CASSYSSLPTGSPDMQYF. The base sequence is TGTGCCAGCAGTTACTCCTCGCTCCCGACTGGGAGTCCAGATATGCAGTATTTT.